The TCR beta chain described here comes from a study of cytomegalovirus exposure and HLA in healthy donors. This CDR3 spans 16 amino acids. The V gene end was trimmed by 7 bases and the J gene end by 1 base; junction bases not matched to a gene: 8. CDR1 and CDR2 from the germline V gene are MDHEN and SYDVKM. The PCR contained 60 Vbeta and 13 Jbeta primers. TCRdb keeps only in-frame clones here, not all; method: immunoSEQ multiplex PCR. Of around 210,000 clones in the sample, 82% were seen once. Regarding this clone: Its antigen is as yet unknown.

The study's findings and limits: As a later analysis showed, a missense DCLRE1C variant was linked to trimming of TCR beta V- and J-genes. Using the classifier, cytomegalovirus status was reportedly diagnosed with high specificity and sensitivity. Data from an earlier analysis indicated that most TCR beta V segments were productive either about 87% or about 30% of the time.

The chain is built from TRBV28 and TRBJ1-4, with 8 bases lining up with TRBD1. The source material was PBMCs. The receptor comes from a woman between 40 and 55 years old in good health and CMV-seronegative. The CDR3 nucleotides are TGTGCCAGCATAGCAGGGGGCGCAGTAACTAATGAAAAACTGTTTTTT. It is translated as CASIAGGAVTNEKLFF.